One and the same sample provided the 6 T cell receptor beta chains below, sequenced in a study of T cell changes during pregnancy in multiple sclerosis. Data came from immunoSEQ multiplex PCR; TCRdb stores just in-frame clones and leaves some out. The data contain 100,000 or so clones, around 93% of them seen just once; the ten biggest clones take up 4.3%. Specimen: peripheral blood, collected in the first trimester of pregnancy. These receptor sequences come from a female donor with multiple sclerosis, enrolled in a pregnancy study.

This sequence joins TRBV13 and TRBJ1-1, with D perhaps TRBD1 (6 bases). Germline V CDR1 and CDR2: PRHDT, FYEKMQ (reference sequence). This CDR3 has 14 residues. The V end lost 3 bases, the J end lost 1 base, and 9 bases lay between the germline ends. The chain's CDR3 is CASSLWGQNTEAFF. The CDR3, as DNA: TGTGCCAGCAGCTTGTGGGGACAGAACACTGAAGCTTTCTTT. The entire variable domain, with the rest obtained from reference TRBV13 and TRBJ1-1, is as follows: AAGVIQSPRHLIKEKRETATLKCYPIPRHDTVYWYQQGPGQDPQFLISFYEKMQSDKGSIPDRFSAQQFSDYHSELNMSSLELGDSALYFCASSLWGQNTEAFFGQGTRLTVV.

The chain has TRBV10-1 and TRBJ2-3, with 12 bases lining up with TRBD2. CDR1 is WNHNN, CDR2 SYGVQD, per germline (reference sequence). The ends lost 3 bases at V and 11 bases at J; junction bases unmatched: 6. The CDR3 sequence is 14 residues long. The CDR3 DNA follows: TGCGCCAGCAGTGACGGACTAGCGGGGACTGAGCAGTATTTT. Amino acids: CASSDGLAGTEQYF.

This clone was counted between two and nine times. The rearrangement uses TRBV7-9 and TRBJ1-6, with a weak D call TRBD1 (6 bases). CDR3 length: 15 amino acids. Germline CDR1 reads SEHNR; CDR2 reads FQNEAQ (reference sequence). The germline V and J ends were trimmed by 3 bases and 8 bases, with 14 bases remaining between them. The CDR3 region is CASSFADRLDSPLHF. The CDR3 coding sequence is TGTGCCAGCAGCTTTGCGGACAGACTGGATTCACCCCTCCACTTT.

This clone came up once. The V gene is TRBV7-6, the J gene TRBJ2-3; 10 positions match TRBD2. Germline V gene data show CDR1 as SGHVS and CDR2 as FNYEAQ. The CDR3 loop spans 17 amino acids. V was clipped by 7 bases and J by 2 bases; unmatched bases: 12. The CDR3: CASMPRGSGGTTDTQYF. CDR3 DNA sequence: TGTGCCAGCATGCCCCGGGGTAGCGGGGGGACCACAGATACGCAGTATTTT.

The CDR3 region has the DNA TGTGCCAGCGGAGAGCTCGTAAGATCGGCCGTGAACACTGAAGCTTTCTTT. Translating it yields CASGELVRSAVNTEAFF. This rearrangement joins TRBV28 to TRBJ1-1; D is unclear. Germline V CDR1 and CDR2: MDHEN, SYDVKM. V gave up 8 bases and J gave up 0 bases, with 22 bases separating them. The CDR3 is made up of 17 amino acids.

The V and J genes are TRBV5-6 and TRBJ2-7; D is possibly TRBD2 (5 bases). Germline CDR1 is SGHDT and CDR2 is YYEEEE. Deletions cut 7 bases from V and 4 bases from J, with 12 bases between. The CDR3 loop spans 12 amino acids. Here the CDR3 reads CASGKRKYEQYF. The CDR3 coding sequence is TGTGCCAGCGGAAAGCGGAAATACGAGCAGTACTTC.